What follows is one T cell receptor beta chain and its context. Reverse transcription of 0.5 to 1 ug RNA used random hexamers. TCRdb re-called the immunoSEQ multiplex PCR reads through MiXCR, storing one row per CDR3 protein. The data show around 150,000 distinct CDR3 sequences, 93% seen once. This record belongs to a study of CD8 T cells in Susac syndrome. Negative isolation was used for CD8+ and CD4+ T cells, and FACS enrichment was applied to TEMRA cells. Trimming at V came to 11 bases and at J to 4 bases, leaving 9 bases not matched to a gene. CDR1 is SEHNR, CDR2 FQNEAQ, per germline (reference sequence). CDR3 size: 13 residues.

The chain is built from TRBV7-9 and TRBJ2-5, with 8 bases that match TRBD2. The specimen was CD4+ T cells from PBMCs. The receptor comes from a human donor in good health. In DNA form, the CDR3 reads TGTGCCGGGAACGGGGGGGCCGGAGAGACCCAGTACTTC. Its protein product is CAGNGGAGETQYF.